The 9 T cell receptor beta chains listed next were all sequenced from one sample in a study of T-cell reconstitution after alpha-beta-depleted transplantation in children. Unique molecular identifiers were used in preparing the TCRbeta library. Each CDR3 protein is one row after TCRdb ran MiXCR on the PCR reads. The profile shows 700,000 to 950,000 distinct CDR3 sequences, roughly 15% of them singletons. Sequencing was performed on PBMCs, mostly from graft donor cells, taken 360 days after TCRalphabeta/CD19-depleted stem cell transplant. These receptors came from a male patient under 18 who had a stem cell transplant for acute lymphoblastic leukemia, so the T cells may come from the graft donor.

This clonotype was seen repeatedly, ten times or more. The CDR3 sequence is CASSLSSGGHQPQHF. The CDR3 DNA sequence: TGTGCCAGCTCACTCTCGAGTGGGGGTCATCAGCCCCAGCATTTT. The chain carries TRBV18 and TRBJ1-5, with D perhaps matching TRBD1 (5 bases). The germline V gene has CDR1 KGHSH and CDR2 LQKENI. V dropped 4 bases and J dropped 5 bases, with 15 bases sitting between them. The CDR3 length is 15 residues.

This clonotype showed up many times. J is TRBJ2-7 and V is TRBV29-1; the match to TRBD2 covers 14 bases. The J segment lost 7 bases and the V segment lost 3 bases, leaving 11 bases of the junction unmatched. CDR3 length equals 16 residues. Germline lookup yields CDR1 SQVTM and CDR2 ANQGSEA. CDR3 residues: CSVEGDSTSGRGEQYF. The CDR3, as DNA: TGCAGCGTTGAGGGGGACTCGACTAGCGGGAGGGGTGAGCAGTACTTC.

This clonotype was seen more than once but under ten times. The chain employs TRBV7-3 and TRBJ2-2; D uncertain. Trimming stripped 6 bases from V and 1 base from J, with 9 bases between. Germline lookup yields CDR1 SGHTA and CDR2 FQGTGA. The CDR3 totals 14 residues. DNA for the CDR3: TGTGCCAGCAGACGGAAACAGAACACCGGGGAGCTGTTTTTT. This gives the protein CASRRKQNTGELFF.

Details on this clonotype: A much more abundant neighbour one base away suggests this may be a read error. This chain uses TRBV2 with TRBJ2-7, with 11 bases fitting TRBD2. V gave up 2 bases and J gave up 2 bases; unmatched junction bases: 5. The CDR3 contains 16 residues. CDR1 is SNHLY and CDR2 is FYNNEI in the germline V gene. The CDR3 DNA reads as TGTGCCAGCAGTGAAACCGGGACTAGCGGAACCTACGAGCAGTACTTC. Its translation is CASSETGTSGTYEQYF.

This clonotype was picked up a small number of times. The V gene is TRBV20-1, the J gene TRBJ1-1, with a possible D match to TRBD1 (5 bases). The CDR3 consists of 15 residues. Trimming took 1 base from V and 3 from J, leaving 15 bases between them. Germline CDR1 is DFQATT and CDR2 is SNEGSKA (reference sequence). The CDR3 sequence is CSARGAQGVDTEAFF. As DNA, the CDR3 is TGCAGTGCTAGAGGGGCGCAGGGTGTAGACACTGAAGCTTTCTTT.

This rearrangement joins TRBV5-4 to TRBJ2-3; D not certain. The V end lost 2 bases, the J end lost 0 bases, and 13 bases lay between the germline ends. Germline CDR1 and CDR2: SGHNT and YYREEE (reference sequence). The CDR3 runs 16 residues. The CDR3 is CASSLGEPRSTDTQYF. The CDR3 DNA reads as TGTGCCAGCAGCTTAGGTGAACCTAGAAGCACAGATACGCAGTATTTT.

In its sample, this clonotype was seen a few times. The CDR3 DNA follows: TGTGCCAGCTCCCAGGGAACAGCGAACACTGAAGCTTTCTTT. It translates to CASSQGTANTEAFF. The gene calls are TRBV18 and TRBJ1-1; D may be TRBD1 (5 bases). This CDR3 region has 14 residues. CDR1 and CDR2 from the germline V gene are KGHSH and LQKENI. The germline V and J ends were trimmed by 6 bases and 1 base, with 12 bases remaining between them.

The chain has TRBV28 and TRBJ2-5; 11 bases align to TRBD2. Germline lookup yields CDR1 MDHEN and CDR2 SYDVKM. V shed 8 bases, J shed 4 bases, and the junction held 9 bases outside the gene matches. The CDR3 sequence is 15 residues long. As DNA, the CDR3 is TGTGCCAGCGAAGTGCTAGCGGGAGGCGGAGAGACCCAGTACTTC. The encoded protein is CASEVLAGGGETQYF.

This clonotype came up a few times. This rearrangement joins TRBV28 to TRBJ2-7; possibly TRBD1 or TRBD2 for D (7 bases each). Trimming shortened V by 10 bases and J by 1 base, and 17 bases separated the two germline ends. CDR1 is MDHEN and CDR2 is SYDVKM in the germline V gene. CDR3 length equals 14 residues. CDR3 DNA sequence: TGTGCCACCAAAATCAGGGGGGGTTCCTACGAGCAGTACTTC. Translated, it gives CATKIRGGSYEQYF.